This T cell receptor (beta chain) derives from a study of blood T cell repertoires in COVID-19. Libraries were prepared by immunoSEQ multiplex PCR; TCRdb keeps only in-frame clonotypes and omits some of them. In the table there are about 270,000 clones, roughly 90% of which are singletons. The V end lost 10 bases, the J end lost 4 bases, and 14 bases lay between the germline ends. This CDR3 spans 12 amino acids. Germline lookup yields CDR1 MNHEY and CDR2 SVGAGI. Exposed enrollees had met someone with a PCR-confirmed or clinician-diagnosed COVID-19 case at some point within the 2 weeks before study entry.

Sequencing used PBMCs or T cells enriched from blood (not recorded which). The gene calls are TRBV6-5 and TRBJ2-7, with D possibly matching TRBD1 (6 bases). The sequence derives from a man in his forties who had been exposed to COVID-19. CDR3: CAIRDNSYEQYF. CDR3 coding DNA: TGTGCCATCCGGGACAACTCGTACGAGCAGTACTTC.